This passage covers 21 T cell receptor beta chains from one sample sequenced in a study of T-cell reconstitution after alpha-beta-depleted transplantation in children. The library targeted TCRbeta and was prepared with unique molecular identifiers. MiXCR, applied by TCRdb to the PCR reads, yields one record per CDR3 protein. The table has under 850,000 distinct CDR3 sequences, around 14% seen once. The sequencing used PBMCs, collected before TCRalphabeta/CD19-depleted stem cell transplant. The receptors originated from a girl aged 2-10 years with congenital amegakaryocytic thrombocytopenia, due to receive a stem cell transplant.

This clonotype was seen repeatedly, ten times or more. The chain has TRBV29-1 and TRBJ2-3; the D gene is possibly TRBD2 (6 bases). V was clipped by 5 bases and J by 1 base, with 10 bases between them. Germline V lookup: CDR1 SQVTM, CDR2 ANQGSEA. The CDR3 spans 13 residues. The CDR3 DNA follows: TGCAGCGTTACGGGAGAAGGCACAGATACGCAGTATTTT. Translated: CSVTGEGTDTQYF.

The sample holds a few counts of this clonotype. The chain employs TRBV7-2 and TRBJ2-1; 13 nucleotides match TRBD2. V dropped 0 bases and J dropped 15; count of bases not matched to a gene: 8. CDR3 size: 15 residues. Germline V CDR1 and CDR2: SGHTA, FQGNSA. CDR3 nucleotides: TGTGCCAGCAGCTTAGCTGTACTAGCGGGAGGGCGGGTGTTCTTC. Amino acid sequence: CASSLAVLAGGRVFF.

Ten or more counts support this clonotype. This chain uses TRBV20-1 with TRBJ2-3, with 8 bases identical to TRBD1. CDR1 DFQATT and CDR2 SNEGSKA come from the germline V gene (reference sequence). The V and J ends lost 6 bases and 5 bases, in that order; junction bases with no gene match: 4. CDR3 size: 12 residues. CDR3 sequence: CSAPGQEDTQYF. The CDR3 DNA is TGCAGTGCCCCGGGACAGGAAGATACGCAGTATTTT.

This clonotype was seen repeatedly, ten times or more. The genes are TRBV5-5 and TRBJ1-1; no firm D call. The CDR3 loop spans 14 amino acids. Germline loops: CDR1 SGHKS, CDR2 YYEKEE (reference sequence). Trimming cost V 0 bases and J 3 bases, with 9 bases left between them. The DNA of the CDR3 is TGTGCCAGCAGCTTGGACCGGTCTTACACTGAAGCTTTCTTT. This encodes CASSLDRSYTEAFF. The variable domain in full, completed from reference TRBV5-5 and TRBJ1-1, reads DAGVTQSPTHLIKTRGQQVTLRCSPISGHKSVSWYQQVLGQGPQFIFQYYEKEERGRGNFPDRFSARQFPNYSSELNVNALLLGDSALYLCASSLDRSYTEAFFGQGTRLTVV.

This clonotype was seen at least ten times. This sequence joins TRBV7-9 and TRBJ2-1; TRBD2 matches 11 bases. The CDR3 consists of 16 residues. Germline assignment: CDR1 SEHNR and CDR2 FQNEAQ (reference sequence). The trim removed 5 bases at V and 5 bases at J, leaving 8 bases unmatched. The CDR3 spells CASSPSLAGEHNEQFF. The CDR3 coding sequence is TGTGCCAGCAGCCCTTCACTAGCGGGAGAGCACAATGAGCAGTTCTTC.

This clonotype was counted at least ten times. This chain uses TRBV20-1 with TRBJ2-7; D ambiguous. Per germline, CDR1 DFQATT and CDR2 SNEGSKA (reference sequence). CDR3 length equals 13 residues. Trimming pared 7 bases from V and 0 bases from J, leaving 13 bases between. The CDR3 loop reads CSVVRQNSYEQYF. The DNA for the CDR3 is TGCAGTGTAGTTAGGCAGAACTCCTACGAGCAGTACTTC.

This clonotype was detected a few times. The genes are TRBV5-1 and TRBJ1-1, with D possibly matching TRBD1 (6 bases). The CDR3 totals 15 residues. Trimming took off 4 bases at V and 0 bases at J, with 13 bases between the two ends. In germline, CDR1 is SGHRS, CDR2 YFSETQ. As DNA, the CDR3 is TGCGCCAGCAGCCCCAGGGACAACCTGAACACTGAAGCTTTCTTT. It codes for CASSPRDNLNTEAFF. The full variable domain, rest sourced from reference TRBV5-1 and TRBJ1-1, is KAGVTQTPRYLIKTRGQQVTLSCSPISGHRSVSWYQQTPGQGLQFLFEYFSETQRNKGNFPGRFSGRQFSNSRSEMNVSTLELGDSALYLCASSPRDNLNTEAFFGQGTRLTVV.

V gene TRBV27 combines with J gene TRBJ1-1; D remains unclear. V lost 6 bases and J 1 base, leaving 15 bases between the germline ends. The CDR3 consists of 15 residues. Looked up from germline, CDR1 is MNHEY and CDR2 is SMNVEV (reference sequence). The DNA for the CDR3 is TGTGCCAGCAGATACTTACTATCAAGGAACACTGAAGCTTTCTTT. Its protein product is CASRYLLSRNTEAFF.

This clonotype appeared many times. The chain recombines TRBV5-1 with TRBJ2-7; TRBD2 matches 8 bases. The V gene end was trimmed by 4 bases and the J gene end by 2 bases; junction bases not matched to a gene: 11. The CDR3 has 16 residues. Germline V CDR1 and CDR2: SGHRS, YFSETQ. The CDR3 loop is CASSTKSGSVPYEQYF. The CDR3 coding sequence is TGCGCCAGCAGCACAAAGAGCGGGAGTGTCCCCTACGAGCAGTACTTC.

The genes are TRBV18 and TRBJ2-6; 8 positions match TRBD2. Germline V CDR1 and CDR2: KGHSH, LQKENI. With V trimmed by 1 base and J by 0 bases, 8 bases remained unmatched. The CDR3 has 19 amino acids. The CDR3 DNA reads as TGTGCCAGCTCACCACGCCCTAGCGGGTACGTCTCTGGGGCCAACGTCCTGACTTTC. It encodes CASSPRPSGYVSGANVLTF.

The chain carries TRBV20-1 and TRBJ2-3, with a tentative D call TRBD2 (6 bases). Germline values: CDR1 DFQATT, CDR2 SNEGSKA (reference sequence). V lost 3 bases to trimming and J lost 3 bases, with 16 bases between them. The CDR3 has 15 amino acids. The CDR3 DNA sequence: TGCAGTGCTAGCCACCCGGGACTGACGACAGATACGCAGTATTTT. This codes for CSASHPGLTTDTQYF.

Many counts were recorded for this clonotype. V and J are TRBV5-1 and TRBJ2-2; the D is unclear. Deletions cut 1 base from V and 4 bases from J, with 8 bases between. From germline, CDR1 is SGHRS and CDR2 YFSETQ. The CDR3 sequence is 14 residues long. The DNA for the CDR3 is TGCGCCAGCAGCTTGCTTAGTCCCACCGGGGAGCTGTTTTTT. It codes for CASSLLSPTGELFF.

This clonotype was detected many times. The chain links TRBV11-2 to TRBJ1-1; 8 positions match TRBD1. Germline CDR1 reads SGHAT; CDR2 reads FQNNGV. The V and J ends lost 5 bases and 1 base, in that order; junction bases with no gene match: 3. The CDR3 runs to 14 residues. The DNA for the CDR3 is TGTGCCAGCAGCATACAGGGGGGGAACACTGAAGCTTTCTTT. Its translation is CASSIQGGNTEAFF.

This clonotype was detected ten times or more. The chain joins TRBV7-6 to TRBJ2-2; no clear D gene. Trimming took off 4 bases at V and 10 bases at J, with 10 bases between the two ends. CDR1 and CDR2 (germline): SGHVS, FNYEAQ. CDR3 length: 12 amino acids. The CDR3 reads CASSSRRTELFF. The CDR3 coding sequence is TGTGCCAGCAGCTCGCGGAGAACGGAGCTGTTTTTT.

This clonotype was observed at least ten times. This chain joins TRBV5-8 and TRBJ1-1; D is perhaps TRBD1 (5 bases). Trimming stripped 7 bases from V and 3 bases from J, with 25 bases between. The CDR3 totals 17 residues. CDR1 is SGHTS, CDR2 YDEGEE, per germline. This chain's CDR3 is CASFIGTPLYRYTEAFF. In DNA, the CDR3 is TGTGCCAGCTTTATTGGGACTCCCCTCTATCGGTACACTGAAGCTTTCTTT.

The rearrangement uses TRBV6-1 and TRBJ2-5, with TRBD2 matching over 7 bases. Germline values: CDR1 MNHNS, CDR2 SASEGT. The CDR3 contains 14 residues. V lost 6 bases and J lost 2; bases outside the gene matches: 6. Here the CDR3 reads CASSGAGGQETQYF. The DNA of the CDR3 is TGTGCCAGCAGCGGTGCCGGGGGGCAAGAGACCCAGTACTTC.

This clonotype appeared a few times. The chain uses TRBV29-1 and TRBJ2-7; D not certain. CDR3 length: 13 residues. Trimming stripped 7 bases from V and 7 bases from J, with 20 bases between. Germline-derived CDR1 and CDR2 are SQVTM and ANQGSEA. The CDR3 region has the DNA TGCAGCGCCTCCGAGAGTACCTCTGAGGAGCAGTACTTC. Amino acid sequence: CSASESTSEEQYF.

This chain connects TRBV20-1 to TRBJ2-3; no definite D call. Per the germline V gene, CDR1 is DFQATT and CDR2 is SNEGSKA (reference sequence). CDR3 length: 12 residues. With 4 bases removed from V and 4 bases from J, the gap between germline ends came to 9 bases. The CDR3, as DNA: TGCAGTGCTAAGGCCCTAGCAGATACGCAGTATTTT. Encoded protein: CSAKALADTQYF.

This sequence joins TRBV20-1 and TRBJ2-1; 10 bases line up with TRBD2. Germline V gene lookup returns CDR1 DFQATT and CDR2 SNEGSKA (reference sequence). V shed 0 bases, J shed 2 bases, and the junction held 7 bases outside the gene matches. CDR3 size: 17 residues. The CDR3 region has the DNA TGCAGTGCTAGAGATGGAGCGGGAGGGTTAACCTACAATGAGCAGTTCTTC. Amino acid sequence: CSARDGAGGLTYNEQFF.

This clonotype was detected many times. The gene calls are TRBV12-3 or TRBV12-4 and TRBJ1-1, with unresolved D. Trimming shortened V by 1 base and J by 1 base, and 10 bases separated the two germline ends. This CDR3 has 15 amino acids. The CDR3 DNA reads TGTGCCAGCAGTTTAGTCTTAGGGTCGAACACTGAAGCTTTCTTT. Translation: CASSLVLGSNTEAFF.

J is TRBJ2-5 and V is TRBV5-1; a possible D gene is TRBD1 (6 bases). Trimming took off 2 bases at V and 9 bases at J, with 17 bases between the two ends. This CDR3 is built from 14 residues. The germline gives CDR1 SGHRS, CDR2 YFSETQ. The CDR3 sequence is CASSFGDTEGAQYF. CDR3 coding DNA: TGCGCCAGCAGCTTCGGGGACACGGAAGGGGCCCAGTACTTC. Filled out from reference TRBV5-1 and TRBJ2-5, the complete variable domain reads KAGVTQTPRYLIKTRGQQVTLSCSPISGHRSVSWYQQTPGQGLQFLFEYFSETQRNKGNFPGRFSGRQFSNSRSEMNVSTLELGDSALYLCASSFGDTEGAQYFGPGTRLLVL.